This T cell receptor beta chain was identified during a study of blood T cells in healthy people across ages. About this clonotype itself: As yet, its antigen is unknown.

Primed by a sample-barcoded 5' primer and a J-beta primer mix, a second PCR proceeded for 7 to 11 cycles. Tagging of each cDNA molecule was performed by a template-switch adaptor with 12 random nucleotides. TCRdb analysed the 5' RACE reads with MiXCR anew, one entry per CDR3 protein. The sample lists fewer than 1,000,000 distinct CDR3 sequences; around 43% were seen once. Study results and limitations: It was the long-lived donors that had more naive CD4+ cells and higher diversity than aged donors. Shifts in expanded clonotypes may have been confounded by donor CMV status, which was unknown.

Per sample, no less than 5 micrograms of total RNA were extracted. CDR1 and CDR2 (germline): SGDLS, YYNGEE. The CDR3 runs to 14 residues. This TCR was recovered from a man aged 55 to 70 in good health. Sequencing was done on a sample of blood. The V and J genes are TRBV9 and TRBJ2-1; D uncertain. The J call may be in error: the DNA end matches TRBJ2-7 better. Written as DNA, the CDR3 is TGTGCCAGCAGCGTAGCTGAAGTCTACGATGAGCAGTACTTC. This translates into CASSVAEVYDEQYF.